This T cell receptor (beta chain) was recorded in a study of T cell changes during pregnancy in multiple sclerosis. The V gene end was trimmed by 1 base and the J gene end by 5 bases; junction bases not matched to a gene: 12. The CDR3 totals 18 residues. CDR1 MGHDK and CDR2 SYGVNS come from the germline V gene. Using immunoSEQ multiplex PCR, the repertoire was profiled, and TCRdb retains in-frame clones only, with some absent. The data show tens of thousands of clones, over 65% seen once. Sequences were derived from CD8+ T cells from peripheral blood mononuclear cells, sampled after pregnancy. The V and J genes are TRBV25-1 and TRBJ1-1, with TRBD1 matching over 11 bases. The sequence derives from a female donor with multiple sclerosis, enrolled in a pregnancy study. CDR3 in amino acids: CASSEWRSWGQGGTEAFF. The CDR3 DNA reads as TGTGCCAGCAGTGAATGGCGATCCTGGGGACAGGGGGGGACTGAAGCTTTCTTT.